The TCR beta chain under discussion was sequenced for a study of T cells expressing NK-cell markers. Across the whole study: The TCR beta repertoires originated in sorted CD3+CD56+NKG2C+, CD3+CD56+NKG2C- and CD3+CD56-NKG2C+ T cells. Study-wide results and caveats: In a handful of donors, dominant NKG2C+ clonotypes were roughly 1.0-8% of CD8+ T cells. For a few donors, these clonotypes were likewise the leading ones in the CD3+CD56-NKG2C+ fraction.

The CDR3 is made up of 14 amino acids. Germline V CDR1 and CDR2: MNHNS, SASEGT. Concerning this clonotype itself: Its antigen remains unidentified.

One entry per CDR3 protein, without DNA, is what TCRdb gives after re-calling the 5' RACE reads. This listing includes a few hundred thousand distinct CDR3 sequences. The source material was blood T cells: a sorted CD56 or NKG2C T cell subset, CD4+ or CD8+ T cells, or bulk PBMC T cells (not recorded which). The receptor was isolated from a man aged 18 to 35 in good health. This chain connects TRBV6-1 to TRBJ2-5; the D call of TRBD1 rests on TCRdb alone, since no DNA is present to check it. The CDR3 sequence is CASTRDRGFGTQYF.